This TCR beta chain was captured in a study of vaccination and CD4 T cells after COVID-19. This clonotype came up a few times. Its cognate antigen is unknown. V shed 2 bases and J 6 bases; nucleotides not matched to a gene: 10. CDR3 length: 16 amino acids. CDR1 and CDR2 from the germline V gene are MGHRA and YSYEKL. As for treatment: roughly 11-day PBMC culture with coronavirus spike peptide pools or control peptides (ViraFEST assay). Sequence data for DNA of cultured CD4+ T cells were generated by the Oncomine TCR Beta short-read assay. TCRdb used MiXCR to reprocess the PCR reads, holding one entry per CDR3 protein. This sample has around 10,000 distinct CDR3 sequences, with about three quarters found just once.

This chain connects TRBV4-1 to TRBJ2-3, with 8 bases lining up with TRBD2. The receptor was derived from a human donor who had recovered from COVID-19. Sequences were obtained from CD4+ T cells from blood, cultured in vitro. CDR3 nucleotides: TGCGCCAGCAGCCAAACGCCGGGGGGGTCGTATGATACGCAGTATTTT. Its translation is CASSQTPGGSYDTQYF.